The 8 T cell receptor beta chains below were found in one sample sequenced in a study of cytomegalovirus exposure and HLA in healthy donors. In the PCR, 60 Vbeta and 13 Jbeta primers were used. Sequenced by immunoSEQ multiplex PCR; TCRdb stores in-frame clones only, minus some. The sample has some 110,000 clones, around 77% seen once. Sequenced sample: PBMCs. The receptors originated from a man aged 50 to 60 in good health and CMV-seropositive.

V is TRBV5-1 and J is TRBJ2-3; tentative D call: TRBD2 (6 bases). The CDR3 is made up of 19 amino acids. The V gene's germline CDR1 is SGHRS and CDR2 YFSETQ. Trimming removed 3 bases at V and 0 bases at J, with 23 bases between. This chain's CDR3 is CASSSDRDSPTTSTDTQYF. For the CDR3, the DNA is TGCGCCAGCAGCTCCGACCGGGACTCCCCAACTACCAGCACAGATACGCAGTATTTT.

The chain joins TRBV19 to TRBJ2-1; maybe TRBD1 (6 bases). Trimming left V 0 bases short and J 2 bases short, with 11 bases between. This CDR3 is built from 16 residues. Germline V gene lookup returns CDR1 LNHDA and CDR2 SQIVND (reference sequence). As DNA, the CDR3 is TGTGCCAGTAGTATAGATCTGAGGGGGACCTACAATGAGCAGTTCTTC. Amino acids: CASSIDLRGTYNEQFF. The full variable domain, its missing parts supplied by reference TRBV19 and TRBJ2-1, is DGGITQSPKYLFRKEGQNVTLSCEQNLNHDAMYWYRQDPGQGLRLIYYSQIVNDFQKGDIAEGYSVSREKKESFPLTVTSAQKNPTAFYLCASSIDLRGTYNEQFFGPGTRLTVL.

This chain's CDR3 is CASSLAGGEQFF. CDR3 sequence (DNA): TGTGCCAGCAGCCTAGCGGGAGGTGAGCAGTTCTTC. The V and J genes are TRBV4-2 and TRBJ2-1; 10 bases are shared with TRBD2. Trimming took 4 bases from V and 9 from J; bases not matched to a gene: 0. This CDR3 is 12 amino acids long. Per the germline V gene, CDR1 is LGHNA and CDR2 is YNFKEQ.

This clone was picked up a small number of times. The CDR3 sequence: CASSFTSGLGEQFF. CDR3 sequence (DNA): TGCGCCAGCAGCTTTACTAGCGGTCTGGGTGAGCAGTTCTTC. The chain joins TRBV5-1 to TRBJ2-1, with 8 bases lining up with TRBD2. The germline V gene has CDR1 SGHRS and CDR2 YFSETQ. The CDR3 has 14 residues. Unmatched junction bases numbered 7, after V lost 2 bases and J lost 9 bases.

The chain couples TRBV2 to TRBJ2-1; tentatively, D is TRBD1 (6 bases). Germline loops: CDR1 SNHLY, CDR2 FYNNEI. V lost 6 bases and J 3 bases, leaving 9 bases between the germline ends. The CDR3 runs to 13 residues. CDR3 in amino acids: CASRPDSYNEQFF. CDR3 nucleotides: TGTGCCAGCAGACCGGACAGCTACAATGAGCAGTTCTTC.

V is TRBV19 and J is TRBJ2-2; possible D gene TRBD2, 5 bases. V lost 3 bases and J 4 bases, leaving 15 bases between the germline ends. Germline CDR1 and CDR2: LNHDA and SQIVND (reference sequence). There are 16 residues in the CDR3. CDR3 in amino acids: CASSIGRAAGTGELFF. Written as DNA, the CDR3 is TGTGCCAGTAGTATCGGAAGGGCGGCGGGCACCGGGGAGCTGTTTTTT.

The rearrangement uses TRBV11-2 and TRBJ2-7, with 8 nucleotides matching TRBD1. CDR1 and CDR2 (germline): SGHAT, FQNNGV. The CDR3 extends over 18 amino acids. The trim removed 1 base at V and 4 bases at J, leaving 15 bases unmatched. CDR3 protein: CASSLGRGRDIILYEQYF. Here the CDR3 DNA reads TGTGCCAGCAGCTTAGGCAGGGGGCGAGATATAATTCTGTACGAGCAGTACTTC.

The chain recombines TRBV19 with TRBJ2-5; D unclear. V lost 3 bases, J lost 5 bases, and 10 bases lay in between. Germline lookup yields CDR1 LNHDA and CDR2 SQIVND (reference sequence). This CDR3 region has 13 residues. CDR3 sequence: CASSIQPTETQYF. The DNA for the CDR3 is TGTGCCAGTAGTATCCAACCGACTGAGACCCAGTACTTC.